The sequence of this T cell receptor (beta chain) was determined in a study of cytomegalovirus exposure and HLA in healthy donors (dated by TCRdb to 2017 to 2019). Background for the entire study: An earlier analysis of a few hundred of the donors reported roughly 300 Gb of sequence data and around 120 million unique TCR beta sequences obtained from some 200 million T cells. An early release covering 550 to 700 HLA-typed donors comprised 250 to 350 gigabases of sequencing data and tens of millions of unique TCR sequences. Of the roughly 400 genotyped donors, about 84% fell in the genetic ancestry cluster associated with self-reported Caucasian donors. The study aimed to test whether signatures of past pathogen exposure could be identified by cataloging public T cell receptors. The study used immunosequencing to profile the T cell repertoires of 600 to 850 subjects and linked those repertoires to cytomegalovirus serostatus. In addition to the first cohort of 650 to 800 subjects, a separate validation cohort of 120 different subjects was used. To predict cytomegalovirus infection status, the study combined high-throughput TCR immunosequencing, statistical association of individual TCRs with disease status, and machine learning. A later analysis re-analyzed previously published TCR beta repertoires from about 730 donors and added high-resolution HLA genotyping to study TCR occurrence patterns. Rather than drawing on any new phenotypic data, the later analysis identified candidate immune exposures from TCR beta sequences and the way those sequences occurred across donors. An earlier analysis of about 620 of the donors applied high-throughput TCR beta sequencing to assess whether each TCR beta V gene segment acted as functional or pseudogenic. Alongside the repertoire data, information on donor age, sex, ethnicity and CMV serostatus was compiled. A later genetic analysis took genome-wide SNP genotypes for about 65% of the 666 donors and used that subset as a discovery cohort. All discovery cohort repertoires had been generated on a single sequencing platform. Both class I and class II loci were covered by HLA typing, at four-digit resolution. Typing coverage differed by locus: A, B, C, DRB1 and DQB1 were typed in about 629-640 donors, DQA1 in about 500, DPA1 in some 600, and DPB1 in approximately 450. Roughly 5 DR-DQ haplotypes were handled as single units for association and clustering because linkage in the cohort was strong. On average, over 200,000 unique TCR beta nucleotide sequences were sequenced per donor among a few hundred genotyped donors of the cohort, with roughly a sixth of those sequences being non-productive. Overall study results and their limits: Cytomegalovirus status was reported to be diagnosed by the classifier with high specificity and sensitivity in both the original and validation cohorts. A total of 150 to 200 TCR beta chains were listed by the study as associated with cytomegalovirus. CMV serostatus was the only immune exposure information available for the cohort. A cluster of highly shared sequence variants was judged likely to represent a technical artifact of the sequencing pipeline. A later genetic analysis associated a missense DCLRE1C variant with V-gene and J-gene trimming of TCR beta chains, and an independent cohort replicated the association. Because counts were too low, roughly 17 rarely observed V segments, including chromosome 9 orphons, were left out of the earlier analysis of roughly 600 of the donors. In a later analysis, 16,951 TCR beta sequences were associated with specific HLA alleles at a false discovery rate of 0.05. Most TCR sequences were seen in very few donors, while some public TCRs were found in many individuals. A later analysis found that TCR association rates varied across HLA loci, with DRB1 alleles showing the most associated TCRs and HLA-C alleles the fewest. The authors suggested that the approach could potentially be extended to other disease states and immunological phenotypes. Correlated functional status among segregating V segments might reflect linkage disequilibrium, but an unknown experimental factor could not be ruled out. A later analysis found that most CMV-associated TCR beta chains appeared HLA-restricted, with HLA associations seemingly driven largely by CMV exposure. A further reported finding was that TCR beta sequences accurately predicted the HLA-A and HLA-B alleles for most subjects in the first cohort. According to a later genetic analysis, donors in an Asian-associated ancestry cluster had fewer N-insertions in productive TCRs than the approximately 670-donor mean. Broadly in line with IMGT annotations, most TCR beta V segments showed up in productive rearrangements about 87% or about 30% of the time in an earlier analysis of 587 of the donors. Some IMGT-functional V segments, including TRBV6-2 and TRBV6-3, could not be told apart with the 87-base-pair reads, so those segments were excluded. In a later analysis, several top co-occurrence clusters were reported to appear linked to parvovirus B19, influenza, CMV and Epstein-Barr virus. In vitro tests confirmed that a few of the cytomegalovirus-associated TCR beta chains recognize cytomegalovirus antigens. When HLA alleles, especially DR and DQ, strongly co-occurred, attributing TCR associations to individual alleles was difficult. Because some donors lacked HLA typing at each locus, the association tests relied only on the typed subset. Presence/absence analyses assumed roughly uniform sequencing depth across donors, an assumption that may not hold. Only TCR beta chains were sequenced in this cohort, and the absence of alpha or paired-chain data limited detectable features. In a later analysis, HLA-associated TCR beta chains were found to be more clonally expanded and to have lower generation probabilities than equally common non-associated chains.

Preparation of the library involved the immunoSEQ multiplex PCR assay. For the multiplex PCR, a mixture combining 60 forward primers for TCR Vbeta segments and 13 reverse primers for TCR Jbeta segments was used. The CDR3 region of rearranged TCR beta genes was amplified from genomic DNA with a multiplex PCR assay. Amplified TCR beta libraries were sequenced as 87-base-pair reads on the Illumina HiSeq System. The paper's data handling went like this. A later analysis counted approximately 84 million unique TCR beta chains across the 670 or so repertoires, and some 11 million of these chains were shared by at least two donors. To remove PCR and sequencing errors, raw reads were error-corrected and collapsed into unique sequences using a nearest-neighbor algorithm that merged closely related sequences. Alignment of CDR3 sequences to IMGT reference sequences was used to assign V, D and J gene segments. For a sequence to be retained, at least a six-nucleotide match to both a V gene segment and a J gene segment was required. A rearrangement was called productive if the CDR3 had no stop codons and remained in frame with V and J, and every other rearrangement was called non-productive. Following IMGT convention, CDR3 was defined as the stretch from the second conserved V-encoded cysteine up to the conserved J-encoded phenylalanine. The earlier analysis of about 640 of the donors excluded any sequence lacking an unambiguous match to a single V gene segment. In an earlier analysis of some 590 of the donors, a V segment was called functional when productive rearrangements were above 56.7%, and segregating when the standard deviation between donors exceeded 5%. A statistical classification framework was built to diagnose cytomegalovirus status from the catalog of TCR beta chain sequences. V and J gene assignment, in a later analysis, came from comparing TCR nucleotide sequences with IMGT/GENE-DB human TR gene sequences. A later analysis assigned CDR3 sequences and most-parsimonious VDJ recombination scenarios with the TCRdist pipeline. In a later analysis, each TCR beta chain was defined by its CDR3 amino acid sequence together with its V-gene family, and reads without a unique V-gene family were excluded. In a later analysis, 450 to 600 highly shared, low-generation-probability nucleotide sequences were removed to address suspected cross-contamination and a sequencing artifact. A later analysis calculated a clonal expansion index for each public chain from normalized within-repertoire ranks of inferred template counts. In a later analysis, generation probabilities were computed with a VDJ recombination model fitted to out-of-frame rearrangements, and the resulting probabilities were checked against IGoR. In a later analysis, TCR-TCR, TCR-HLA and TCR-CMV co-occurrence was scored with hypergeometric tests, and a repertoire-size bias correction was applied to TCR pairs. To estimate false discovery rates, a later analysis permuted the HLA or CMV assignments 20 times. In a later analysis, co-occurring TCRs were grouped with DBSCAN, and TCRdist sequence similarity was added when clustering was performed within HLA-allele-positive subsets. Repertoires with fewer than 30,000 or more than 120,000 public chains were left out of co-occurrence clustering, as were about five repertoires with anomalous nucleotide sharing. Entries here come from immuneACCESS through TCRdb and include only in-frame sequences with V and J called. Some clones fail to appear in such tables; in the studies checked, an unresolved V gene covers under half of the shortfall, and the cause of the remainder is unknown. The V and J calls and clone size were taken over from that table, and D and trimming were inferred from the DNA. The sample table shows around 200,000 clones, and around 83% are seen once. The biggest ten clones account for less than 0.85% of the sample.

In total, 600 or so healthy bone marrow donors made up the cohort. Cohort members were all nominally healthy when sampled, although unrecorded immune exposures were likely present. The donor tested CMV seronegative, placing the donor among the 350 or so seronegative members of the cohort. A peripheral blood sample was provided by each donor, and peripheral blood mononuclear cells were used for TCR beta sequencing. The Qiagen DNeasy Blood Extraction Kit was used to extract genomic DNA from the blood cell samples. CDR1 is given as MDHEN and CDR2 as SYDVKM, both from the germline V gene. Measured from the cysteine to the phenylalanine, the CDR3 is 13 residues long. The CDR3 DNA has 39 bases and is translated from base 1. Ends trimmed: V by 6 bases, J by 8 bases; bases unmatched to a gene: 8. Concerning this clone itself: The antigen it binds to is not known. No much larger clonotype is one base removed from it; base qualities were not supplied.

This receptor was identified in a woman aged 18-29 years in good health and CMV-seronegative. The source material was PBMCs. The chain couples TRBV28 to TRBJ1-2; 8 middle bases align to TRBD1. The DNA is as follows: TGTGCCAGCAGACCGACAGGGGACTGGGGCTACACCTTC. Its translation reads: CASRPTGDWGYTF.